This record looks at one TCR beta chain sequence and its context. The CDR3 runs to 14 residues. CDR1 is SGHTS and CDR2 is YDEGEE in the germline V gene. V was shortened by 3 bases and J by 0 bases, with 6 bases between the two germline ends. This entry is derived from a study of blood T cell repertoires in COVID-19. At the level of the study: PBMCs, B-cell-depleted T cells, or T cells were the source of the cDNA or gDNA that made up the material.

Here immunoSEQ multiplex PCR was the method, and the copy in TCRdb shows in-frame clones only, minus some. Of over 150,000 clones in the sample, roughly 79% were seen once. The TCR comes from a woman in her seventies with acute or convalescent COVID-19. The rearrangement links TRBV5-8 to TRBJ2-2, with D unclear. Sequencing was done on a sample of peripheral blood. The CDR3 reads CASSSFANTGELFF. Here the CDR3 DNA reads TGTGCCAGCAGCTCGTTCGCGAACACCGGGGAGCTGTTTTTT.